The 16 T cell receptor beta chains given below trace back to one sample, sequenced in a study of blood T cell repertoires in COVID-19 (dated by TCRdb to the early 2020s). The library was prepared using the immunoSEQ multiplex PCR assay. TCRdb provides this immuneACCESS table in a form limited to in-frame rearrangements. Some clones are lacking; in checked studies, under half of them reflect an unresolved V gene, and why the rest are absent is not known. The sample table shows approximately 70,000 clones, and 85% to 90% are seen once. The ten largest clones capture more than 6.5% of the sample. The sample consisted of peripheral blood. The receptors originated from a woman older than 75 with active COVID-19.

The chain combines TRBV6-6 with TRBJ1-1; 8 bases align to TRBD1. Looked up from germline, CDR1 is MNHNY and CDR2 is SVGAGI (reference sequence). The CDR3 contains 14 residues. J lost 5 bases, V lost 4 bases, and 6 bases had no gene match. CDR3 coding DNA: TGTGCCAGCAGTTCGAGCAGGGGGCAGACTGAAGCTTTCTTT. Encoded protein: CASSSSRGQTEAFF.

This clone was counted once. In DNA, the CDR3 is TGTGCCAGCAGAATCGGGACTAGCGGGAGAACCGGGGAGCTGTTTTTT. It specifies CASRIGTSGRTGELFF. The V call is TRBV2, the J call TRBJ2-2, with 14 bases fitting TRBD2. The germline CDR1 and CDR2 sequences are SNHLY and FYNNEI. The CDR3 contains 16 residues. V shed 6 bases and J 5 bases; nucleotides not matched to a gene: 5.

The CDR3 sequence is CASSSPEGGQETQYF. CDR3 nucleotides: TGTGCCAGCAGCTCCCCGGAGGGCGGTCAAGAGACCCAGTACTTC. The V gene is TRBV6-2 or TRBV6-3, the J gene TRBJ2-5; D possibly corresponds to TRBD2 (6 bases). The germline V and J ends were trimmed by 6 bases and 2 bases, with 16 bases remaining between them. This CDR3 has 15 residues. Germline-derived CDR1 and CDR2 are MNHEY and SVGEGT.

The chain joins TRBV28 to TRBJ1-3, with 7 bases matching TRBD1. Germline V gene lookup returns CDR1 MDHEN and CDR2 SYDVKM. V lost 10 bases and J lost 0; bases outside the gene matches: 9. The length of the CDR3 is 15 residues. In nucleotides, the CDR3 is TGTGCCACCCTGGCCGGGACAGCCTCTGGAAACACCATATATTTT. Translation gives CATLAGTASGNTIYF. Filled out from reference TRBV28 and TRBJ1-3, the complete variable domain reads DVKVTQSSRYLVKRTGEKVFLECVQDMDHENMFWYRQDPGLGLRLIYFSYDVKMKEKGDIPEGYSVSREKKERFSLILESASTNQTSMYLCATLAGTASGNTIYFGEGSWLTVV.

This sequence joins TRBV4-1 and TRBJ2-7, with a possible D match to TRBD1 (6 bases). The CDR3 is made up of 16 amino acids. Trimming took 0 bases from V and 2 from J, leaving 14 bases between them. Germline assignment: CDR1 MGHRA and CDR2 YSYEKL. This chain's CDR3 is CASSQDWPGVAYEQYF. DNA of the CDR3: TGCGCCAGCAGCCAAGATTGGCCAGGGGTCGCCTACGAGCAGTACTTC.

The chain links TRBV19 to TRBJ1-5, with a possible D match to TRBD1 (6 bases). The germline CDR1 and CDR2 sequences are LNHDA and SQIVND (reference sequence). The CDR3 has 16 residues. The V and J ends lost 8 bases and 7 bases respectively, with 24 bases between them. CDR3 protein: CASSTGTSRYNQPQHF. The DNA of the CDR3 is TGTGCCAGTTCAACCGGGACATCACGATATAACCAGCCCCAGCATTTT.

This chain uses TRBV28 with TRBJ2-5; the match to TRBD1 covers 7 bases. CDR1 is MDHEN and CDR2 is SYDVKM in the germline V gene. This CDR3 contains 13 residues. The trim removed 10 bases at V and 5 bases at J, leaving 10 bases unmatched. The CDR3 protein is CATKQGQSETQYF. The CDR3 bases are TGTGCCACCAAACAGGGGCAGAGTGAGACCCAGTACTTC.

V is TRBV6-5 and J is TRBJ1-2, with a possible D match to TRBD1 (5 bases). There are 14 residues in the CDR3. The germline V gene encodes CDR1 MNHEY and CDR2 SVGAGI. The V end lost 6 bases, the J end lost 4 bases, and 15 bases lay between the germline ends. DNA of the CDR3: TGTGCCAGCAGCCGAATCACAGGCTCCTATGGCTACACCTTC. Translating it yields CASSRITGSYGYTF.

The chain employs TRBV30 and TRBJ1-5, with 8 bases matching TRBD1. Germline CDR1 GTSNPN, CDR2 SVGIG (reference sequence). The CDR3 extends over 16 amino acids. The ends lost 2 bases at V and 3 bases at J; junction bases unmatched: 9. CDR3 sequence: CAWSSTGGNFNQPQHF. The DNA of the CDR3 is TGTGCCTGGAGTTCTACAGGGGGGAATTTCAATCAGCCCCAGCATTTT.

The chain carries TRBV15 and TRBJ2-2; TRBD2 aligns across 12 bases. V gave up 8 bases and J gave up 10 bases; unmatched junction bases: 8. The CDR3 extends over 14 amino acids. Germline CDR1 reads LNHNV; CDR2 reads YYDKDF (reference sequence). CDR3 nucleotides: TGTGCCACCCGAGTCCTAGCGGGGGGGTCGGAGCTGTTTTTT. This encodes CATRVLAGGSELFF.

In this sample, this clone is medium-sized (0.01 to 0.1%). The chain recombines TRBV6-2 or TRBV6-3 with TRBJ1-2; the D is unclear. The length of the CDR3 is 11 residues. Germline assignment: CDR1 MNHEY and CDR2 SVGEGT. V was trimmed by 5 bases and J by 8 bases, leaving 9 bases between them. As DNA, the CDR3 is TGTGCCAGCAGTCGAAATCGGGGCTACACCTTC. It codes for CASSRNRGYTF.

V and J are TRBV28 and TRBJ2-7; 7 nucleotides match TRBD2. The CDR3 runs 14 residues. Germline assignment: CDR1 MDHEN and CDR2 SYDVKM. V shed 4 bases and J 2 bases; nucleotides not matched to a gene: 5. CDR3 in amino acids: CASSWSGGTYEQYF. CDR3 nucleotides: TGTGCCAGCAGTTGGTCGGGAGGCACCTACGAGCAGTACTTC.

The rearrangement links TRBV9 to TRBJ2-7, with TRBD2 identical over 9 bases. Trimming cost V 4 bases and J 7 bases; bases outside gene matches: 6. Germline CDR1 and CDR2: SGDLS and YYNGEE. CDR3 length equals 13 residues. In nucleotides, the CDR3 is TGTGCCAGCAGCCCAACTAGCGGGTTGGAGCAGTACTTC. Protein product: CASSPTSGLEQYF.

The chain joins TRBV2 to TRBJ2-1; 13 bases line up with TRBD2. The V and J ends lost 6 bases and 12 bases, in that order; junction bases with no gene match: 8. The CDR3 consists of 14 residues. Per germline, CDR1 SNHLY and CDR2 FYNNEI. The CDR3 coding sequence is TGTGCCAGCAGCGGGACTAGCGGGGCCGGCGGGCAGTTCTTC. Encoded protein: CASSGTSGAGGQFF.

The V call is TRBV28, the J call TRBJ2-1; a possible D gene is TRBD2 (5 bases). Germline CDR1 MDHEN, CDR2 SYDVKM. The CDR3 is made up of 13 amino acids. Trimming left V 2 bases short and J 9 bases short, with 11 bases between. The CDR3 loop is CASSLIGNGEQFF. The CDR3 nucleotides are TGTGCCAGCAGTTTAATCGGGAACGGTGAGCAGTTCTTC.

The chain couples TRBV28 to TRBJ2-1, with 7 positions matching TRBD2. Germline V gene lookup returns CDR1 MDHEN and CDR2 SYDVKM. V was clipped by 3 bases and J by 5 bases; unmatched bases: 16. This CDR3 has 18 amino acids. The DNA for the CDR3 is TGTGCCAGCAGTTTTAGTCTCGACGATGGCGGGGGACACAATGAGCAGTTCTTC. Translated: CASSFSLDDGGGHNEQFF.